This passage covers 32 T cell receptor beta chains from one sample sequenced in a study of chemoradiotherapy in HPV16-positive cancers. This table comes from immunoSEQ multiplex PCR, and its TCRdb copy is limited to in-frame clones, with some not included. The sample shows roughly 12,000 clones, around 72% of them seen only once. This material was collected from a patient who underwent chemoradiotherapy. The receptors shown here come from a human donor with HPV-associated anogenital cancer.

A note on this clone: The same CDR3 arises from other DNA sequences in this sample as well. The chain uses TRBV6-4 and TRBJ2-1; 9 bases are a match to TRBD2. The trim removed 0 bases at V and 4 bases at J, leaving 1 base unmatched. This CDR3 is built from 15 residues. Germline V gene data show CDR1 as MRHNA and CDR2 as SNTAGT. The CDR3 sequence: CASSDSSGSYNEQFF. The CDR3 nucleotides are TGTGCCAGCAGTGACTCTAGCGGGAGTTACAATGAGCAGTTCTTC.

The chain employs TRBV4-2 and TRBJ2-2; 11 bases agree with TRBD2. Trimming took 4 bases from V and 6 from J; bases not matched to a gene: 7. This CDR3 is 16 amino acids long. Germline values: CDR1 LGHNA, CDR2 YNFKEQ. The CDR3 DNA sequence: TGTGCCAGCAGCCCAAGAGAACTAGCGGGAGCCGGGGAGCTGTTTTTT. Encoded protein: CASSPRELAGAGELFF.

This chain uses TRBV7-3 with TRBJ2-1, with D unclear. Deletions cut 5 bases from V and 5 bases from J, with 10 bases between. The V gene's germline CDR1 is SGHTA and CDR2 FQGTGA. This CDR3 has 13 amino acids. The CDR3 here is CASSPIKDNEQFF. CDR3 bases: TGTGCCAGCAGCCCAATAAAGGACAATGAGCAGTTCTTC.

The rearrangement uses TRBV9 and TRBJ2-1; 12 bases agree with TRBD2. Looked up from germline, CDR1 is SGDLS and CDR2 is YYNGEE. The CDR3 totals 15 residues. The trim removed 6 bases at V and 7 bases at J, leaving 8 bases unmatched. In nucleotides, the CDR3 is TGTGCCAGCACCACTAGTGGGACTAGCGGGAATGAGCAGTTCTTC. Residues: CASTTSGTSGNEQFF.

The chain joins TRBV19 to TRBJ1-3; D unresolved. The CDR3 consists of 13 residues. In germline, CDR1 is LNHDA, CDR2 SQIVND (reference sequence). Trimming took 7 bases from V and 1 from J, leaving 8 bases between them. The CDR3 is CASMLMSGNTIYF. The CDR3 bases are TGTGCCAGTATGCTTATGTCTGGAAACACCATATATTTT.

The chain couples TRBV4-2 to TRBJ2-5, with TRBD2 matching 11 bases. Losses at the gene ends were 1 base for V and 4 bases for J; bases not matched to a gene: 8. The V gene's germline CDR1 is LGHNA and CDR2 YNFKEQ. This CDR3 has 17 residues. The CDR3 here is CASSQGRTSGSVETQYF. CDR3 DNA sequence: TGTGCCAGCAGCCAAGGACGGACTAGCGGGTCTGTAGAGACCCAGTACTTC.

The CDR3 nucleotides read TGTGCCAGCTCACCCCGGGACAGGTATTCCTACGAGCAGTACTTC. This sequence encodes CASSPRDRYSYEQYF. The gene calls are TRBV18 and TRBJ2-7; 8 positions match TRBD1. Germline-derived CDR1 and CDR2 are KGHSH and LQKENI. This CDR3 is built from 15 residues. Trimming removed 3 bases from V and 1 base from J; junction bases left unmatched: 5.

CDR3 loop: CSVVSGGSYNEQFF. CDR3 sequence (DNA): TGCAGCGTTGTTAGCGGGGGTTCCTACAATGAGCAGTTCTTC. The V and J genes are TRBV29-1 and TRBJ2-1; 9 bases agree with TRBD2. This CDR3 has 14 amino acids. Germline CDR1 is SQVTM and CDR2 is ANQGSEA. The V segment lost 4 bases and the J segment 1 base; nucleotides outside the gene matches: 2.

DNA for the CDR3: TGTGCCAGCAGCTTAGCGATCCAGGGGAATGAGCAGTTCTTC. This translates into CASSLAIQGNEQFF. V usage is TRBV7-2 and J usage is TRBJ2-1; a possible D gene is TRBD1 (6 bases). Trimming pared 0 bases from V and 7 bases from J, leaving 10 bases between. The CDR3 extends over 14 amino acids. CDR1 is SGHTA and CDR2 is FQGNSA in the germline V gene.

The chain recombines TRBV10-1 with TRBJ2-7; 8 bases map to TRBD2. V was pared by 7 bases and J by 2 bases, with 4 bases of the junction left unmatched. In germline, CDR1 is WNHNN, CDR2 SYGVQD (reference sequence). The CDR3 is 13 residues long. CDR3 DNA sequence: TGCGCCAGCACCTTACTAGCGGCCTACGAGCAGTACTTC. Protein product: CASTLLAAYEQYF.

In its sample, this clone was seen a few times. Here the CDR3 DNA reads TGTGCCAGCAGCTTCAACGGGGGCACGGAGACCCAGTACTTC. Translated, it gives CASSFNGGTETQYF. This chain connects TRBV5-4 to TRBJ2-5; D possibly matches TRBD1 or TRBD2 (6 bases each). Germline V gene lookup returns CDR1 SGHNT and CDR2 YYREEE (reference sequence). This CDR3 comprises 14 residues. The V gene lost 2 bases and the J gene lost 5 bases, with 13 bases spanning the gap.

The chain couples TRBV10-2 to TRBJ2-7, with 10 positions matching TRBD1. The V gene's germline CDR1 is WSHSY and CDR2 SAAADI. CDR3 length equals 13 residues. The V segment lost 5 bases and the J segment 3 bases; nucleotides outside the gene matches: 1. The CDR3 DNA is TGCGCCAGCAGTAGGGACAGGGGCTACGAGCAGTACTTC. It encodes CASSRDRGYEQYF.

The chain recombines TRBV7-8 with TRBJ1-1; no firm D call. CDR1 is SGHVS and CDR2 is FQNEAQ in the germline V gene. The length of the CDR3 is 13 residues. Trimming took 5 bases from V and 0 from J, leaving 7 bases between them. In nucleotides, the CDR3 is TGTGCCAGCAGCGTAGGCATGAACACTGAAGCTTTCTTT. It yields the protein CASSVGMNTEAFF.

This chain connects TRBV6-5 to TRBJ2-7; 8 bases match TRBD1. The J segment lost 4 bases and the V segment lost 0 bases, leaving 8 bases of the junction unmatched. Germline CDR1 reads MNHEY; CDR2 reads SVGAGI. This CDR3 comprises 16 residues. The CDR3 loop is CASSYSWGQETYEQYF. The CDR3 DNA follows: TGTGCCAGCAGTTACTCGTGGGGACAGGAGACGTACGAGCAGTACTTC.

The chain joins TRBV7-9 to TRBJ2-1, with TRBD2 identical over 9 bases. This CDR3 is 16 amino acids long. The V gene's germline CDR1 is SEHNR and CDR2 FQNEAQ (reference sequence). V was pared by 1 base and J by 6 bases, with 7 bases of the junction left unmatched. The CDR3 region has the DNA TGTGCCAGCAGCTTAGTACGTAGCGGGAGCCTCAATGAGCAGTTCTTC. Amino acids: CASSLVRSGSLNEQFF.

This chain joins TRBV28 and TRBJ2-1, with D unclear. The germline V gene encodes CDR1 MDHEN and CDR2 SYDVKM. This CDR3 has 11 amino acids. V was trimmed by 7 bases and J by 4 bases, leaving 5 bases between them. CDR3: CASTDYNEQFF. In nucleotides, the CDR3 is TGTGCCAGCACGGATTACAATGAGCAGTTCTTC.

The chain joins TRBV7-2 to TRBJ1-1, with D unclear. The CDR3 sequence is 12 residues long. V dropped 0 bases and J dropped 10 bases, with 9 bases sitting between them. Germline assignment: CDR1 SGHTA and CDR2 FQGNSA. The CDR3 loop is CASSLAGIGAFF. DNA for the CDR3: TGTGCCAGCAGCTTAGCGGGCATTGGAGCTTTCTTT.

CDR3 in amino acids: CASSLHRGLTDTQYF. CDR3 nucleotides: TGTGCCAGCAGCTTACATCGGGGGCTCACAGATACGCAGTATTTT. J is TRBJ2-3 and V is TRBV7-2; D assignment may be TRBD1 or TRBD2 (6 bases each). The CDR3 is made up of 15 amino acids. Germline assignment: CDR1 SGHTA and CDR2 FQGNSA. The germline V and J ends were trimmed by 2 bases and 2 bases, with 11 bases remaining between them.

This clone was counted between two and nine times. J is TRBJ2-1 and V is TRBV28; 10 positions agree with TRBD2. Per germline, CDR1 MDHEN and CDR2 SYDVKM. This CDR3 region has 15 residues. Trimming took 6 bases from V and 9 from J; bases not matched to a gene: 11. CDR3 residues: CASRTGTSAFSEQFF. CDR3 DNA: TGTGCCAGCAGAACCGGGACTAGCGCTTTCTCTGAGCAGTTCTTC.

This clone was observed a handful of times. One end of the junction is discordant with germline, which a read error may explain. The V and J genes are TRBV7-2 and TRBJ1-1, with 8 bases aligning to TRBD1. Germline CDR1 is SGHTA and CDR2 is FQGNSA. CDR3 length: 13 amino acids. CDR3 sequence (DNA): TGTGCCAGCAGCCTCCGGACAGGGCGTGAACCTTTCTTT. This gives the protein CASSLRTGREPFF.

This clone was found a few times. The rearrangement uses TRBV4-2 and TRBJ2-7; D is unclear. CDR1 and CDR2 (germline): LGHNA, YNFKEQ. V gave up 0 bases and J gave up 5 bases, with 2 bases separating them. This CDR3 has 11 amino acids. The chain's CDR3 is CASSQDHEQYF. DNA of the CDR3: TGTGCCAGCAGCCAAGATCACGAGCAGTACTTC.

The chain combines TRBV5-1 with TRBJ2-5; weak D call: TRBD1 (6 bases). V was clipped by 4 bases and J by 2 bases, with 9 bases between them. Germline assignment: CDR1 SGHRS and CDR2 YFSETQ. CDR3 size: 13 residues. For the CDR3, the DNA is TGCGCCAGCAGCCTCCAGGGGCAAGAGACCCAGTACTTC. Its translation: CASSLQGQETQYF. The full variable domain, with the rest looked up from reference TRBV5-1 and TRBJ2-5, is KAGVTQTPRYLIKTRGQQVTLSCSPISGHRSVSWYQQTPGQGLQFLFEYFSETQRNKGNFPGRFSGRQFSNSRSEMNVSTLELGDSALYLCASSLQGQETQYFGPGTRLLVL.

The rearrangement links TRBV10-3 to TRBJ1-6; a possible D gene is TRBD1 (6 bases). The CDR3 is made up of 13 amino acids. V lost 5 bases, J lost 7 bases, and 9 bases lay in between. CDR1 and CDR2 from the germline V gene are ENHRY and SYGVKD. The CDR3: CAISPGVNSPLHF. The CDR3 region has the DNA TGTGCCATCAGTCCAGGGGTGAATTCACCCCTCCACTTT.

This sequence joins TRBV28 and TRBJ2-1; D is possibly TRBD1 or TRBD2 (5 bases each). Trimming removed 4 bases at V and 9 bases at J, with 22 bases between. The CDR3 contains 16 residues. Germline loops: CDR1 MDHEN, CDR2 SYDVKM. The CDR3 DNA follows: TGTGCCAGCAGTTCCCCCGGGACCACGAGCGCCGTTGAGCAGTTCTTC. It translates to CASSSPGTTSAVEQFF.

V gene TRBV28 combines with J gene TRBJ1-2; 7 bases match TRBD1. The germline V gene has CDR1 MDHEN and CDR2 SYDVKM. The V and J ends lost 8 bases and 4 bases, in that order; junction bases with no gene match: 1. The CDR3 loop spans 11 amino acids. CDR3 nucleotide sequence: TGTGCCAGCGGGGACAGCTATGGCTACACCTTC. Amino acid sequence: CASGDSYGYTF.

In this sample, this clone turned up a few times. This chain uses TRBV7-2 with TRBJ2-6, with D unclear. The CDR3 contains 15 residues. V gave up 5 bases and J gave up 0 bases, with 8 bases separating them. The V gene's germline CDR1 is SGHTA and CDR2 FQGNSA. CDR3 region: CASSPDISGANVLTF. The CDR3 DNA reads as TGTGCCAGCAGCCCAGACATCTCTGGGGCCAACGTCCTGACTTTC. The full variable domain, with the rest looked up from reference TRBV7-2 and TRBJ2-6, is GAGVSQSPSNKVTEKGKDVELRCDPISGHTALYWYRQSLGQGLEFLIYFQGNSAPDKSGLPSDRFSAERTGGSVSTLTIQRTQQEDSAVYLCASSPDISGANVLTFGAGSRLTVL.

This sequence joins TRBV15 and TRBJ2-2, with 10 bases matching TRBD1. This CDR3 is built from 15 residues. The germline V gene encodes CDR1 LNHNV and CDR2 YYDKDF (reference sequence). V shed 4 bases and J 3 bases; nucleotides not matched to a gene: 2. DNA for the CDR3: TGTGCCACCAGCATAGGGACAGGGGACACCGGGGAGCTGTTTTTT. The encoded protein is CATSIGTGDTGELFF.

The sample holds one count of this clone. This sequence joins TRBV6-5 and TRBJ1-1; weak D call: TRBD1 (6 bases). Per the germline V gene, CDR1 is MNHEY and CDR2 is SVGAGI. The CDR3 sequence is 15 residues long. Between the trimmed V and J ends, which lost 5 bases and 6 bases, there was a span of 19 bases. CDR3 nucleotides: TGTGCCAGCAGTACCCTACAGGGAACTGGCGCTGAAGCTTTCTTT. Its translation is CASSTLQGTGAEAFF.

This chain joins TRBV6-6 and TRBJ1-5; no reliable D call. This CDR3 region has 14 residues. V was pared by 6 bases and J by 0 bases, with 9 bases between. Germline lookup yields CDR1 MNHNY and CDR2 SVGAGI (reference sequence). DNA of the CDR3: TGTGCCAGCAGCTATCAGGATAGCAATCAGCCCCAGCATTTT. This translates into CASSYQDSNQPQHF.

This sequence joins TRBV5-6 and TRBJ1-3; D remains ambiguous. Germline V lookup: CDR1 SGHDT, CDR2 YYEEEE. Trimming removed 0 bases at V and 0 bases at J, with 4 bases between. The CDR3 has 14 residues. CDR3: CASSLEGSGNTIYF. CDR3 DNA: TGTGCCAGCAGCTTGGAAGGCTCTGGAAACACCATATATTTT. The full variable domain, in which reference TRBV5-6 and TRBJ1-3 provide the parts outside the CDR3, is DAGVTQSPTHLIKTRGQQVTLRCSPKSGHDTVSWYQQALGQGPQFIFQYYEEEERQRGNFPDRFSGHQFPNYSSELNVNALLLGDSALYLCASSLEGSGNTIYFGEGSWLTVV.

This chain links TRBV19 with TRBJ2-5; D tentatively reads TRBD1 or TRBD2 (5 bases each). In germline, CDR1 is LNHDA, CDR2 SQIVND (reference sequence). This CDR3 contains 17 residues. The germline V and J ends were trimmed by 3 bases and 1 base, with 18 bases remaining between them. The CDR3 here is CASSIRGVGQSQETQYF. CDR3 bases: TGTGCCAGTAGTATTCGAGGGGTCGGTCAGAGCCAAGAGACCCAGTACTTC.

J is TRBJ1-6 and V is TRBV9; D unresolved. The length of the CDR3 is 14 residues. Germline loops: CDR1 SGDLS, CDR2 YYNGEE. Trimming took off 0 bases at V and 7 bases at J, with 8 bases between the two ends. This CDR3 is CASSVATENSPLHF. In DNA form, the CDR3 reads TGTGCCAGCAGCGTAGCTACGGAGAATTCACCCCTCCACTTT. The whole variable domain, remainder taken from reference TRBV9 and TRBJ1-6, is DSGVTQTPKHLITATGQRVTLRCSPRSGDLSVYWYQQSLDQGLQFLIQYYNGEERAKGNILERFSAQQFPDLHSELNLSSLELGDSALYFCASSVATENSPLHFGNGTRLTVT.